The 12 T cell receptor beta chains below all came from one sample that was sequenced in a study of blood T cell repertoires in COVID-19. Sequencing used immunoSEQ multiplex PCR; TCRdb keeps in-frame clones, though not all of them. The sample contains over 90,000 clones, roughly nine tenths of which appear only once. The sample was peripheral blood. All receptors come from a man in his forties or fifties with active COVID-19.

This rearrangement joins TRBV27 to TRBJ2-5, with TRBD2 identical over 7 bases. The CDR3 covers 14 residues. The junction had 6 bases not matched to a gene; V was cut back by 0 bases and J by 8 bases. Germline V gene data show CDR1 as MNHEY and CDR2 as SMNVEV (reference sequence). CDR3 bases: TGTGCCAGCAGTTTATCGGGCGGGAGCAAAACCCAGTACTTC. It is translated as CASSLSGGSKTQYF.

The CDR3 loop is CAISQDTSGANVLTF. DNA for the CDR3: TGTGCCATCAGCCAGGATACCTCTGGGGCCAACGTCCTGACTTTC. The chain carries TRBV10-3 and TRBJ2-6; D unclear. This CDR3 is 15 amino acids long. V was shortened by 6 bases and J by 0 bases, with 9 bases between the two germline ends. In germline, CDR1 is ENHRY, CDR2 SYGVKD.

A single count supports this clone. The CDR3 reads CASSSDRDQPQHF. The CDR3 DNA sequence: TGTGCCAGCAGCTCAGACAGGGATCAGCCCCAGCATTTT. The chain is built from TRBV12-3 or TRBV12-4 and TRBJ1-5; TRBD1 matches at 7 bases. CDR3 length equals 13 residues. J was trimmed by 5 bases and V by 6 bases; bases with no gene match: 4.

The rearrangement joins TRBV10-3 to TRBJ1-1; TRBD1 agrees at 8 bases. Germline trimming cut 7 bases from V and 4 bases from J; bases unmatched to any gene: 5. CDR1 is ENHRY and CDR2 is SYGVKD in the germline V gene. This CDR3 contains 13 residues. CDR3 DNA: TGTGCCATCATTAGCGACAGGGGCACTGAAGCTTTCTTT. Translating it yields CAIISDRGTEAFF.

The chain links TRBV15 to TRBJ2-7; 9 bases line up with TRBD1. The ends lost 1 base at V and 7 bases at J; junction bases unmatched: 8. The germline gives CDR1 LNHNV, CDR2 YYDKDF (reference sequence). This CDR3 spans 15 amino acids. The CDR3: CATSRGTGAEWEQYF. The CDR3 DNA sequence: TGTGCCACCAGCAGAGGGACAGGGGCAGAATGGGAGCAGTACTTC.

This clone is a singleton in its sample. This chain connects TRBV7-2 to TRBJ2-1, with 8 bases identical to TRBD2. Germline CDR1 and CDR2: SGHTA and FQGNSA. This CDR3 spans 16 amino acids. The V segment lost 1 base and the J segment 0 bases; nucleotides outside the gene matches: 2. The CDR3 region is CASSLVAGFSYNEQFF. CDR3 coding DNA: TGTGCCAGCAGCTTAGTAGCGGGGTTCTCCTACAATGAGCAGTTCTTC. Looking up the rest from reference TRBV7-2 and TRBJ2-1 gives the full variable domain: GAGVSQSPSNKVTEKGKDVELRCDPISGHTALYWYRQSLGQGLEFLIYFQGNSAPDKSGLPSDRFSAERTGGSVSTLTIQRTQQEDSAVYLCASSLVAGFSYNEQFFGPGTRLTVL.

The CDR3 nucleotides read TGTGCCAGCAGTTACTCAACCTCAGGGAACACTGAAGCTTTCTTT. Its protein product is CASSYSTSGNTEAFF. The gene calls are TRBV6-5 and TRBJ1-1; D unclear. This CDR3 contains 15 residues. In germline, CDR1 is MNHEY, CDR2 SVGAGI. Between the trimmed V and J ends, which lost 0 bases and 1 base, there was a span of 9 bases.

CDR3 sequence reads: CAWKFKITSGPGETQYF. As DNA, the CDR3 is TGTGCCTGGAAGTTCAAGATCACCTCCGGCCCAGGGGAGACCCAGTACTTC. The rearrangement joins TRBV30 to TRBJ2-5; D perhaps matches TRBD1 (5 bases). CDR3 size: 17 residues. V lost 4 bases, J lost 5 bases, and 26 bases lay in between. CDR1 and CDR2 (germline): GTSNPN, SVGIG (reference sequence).

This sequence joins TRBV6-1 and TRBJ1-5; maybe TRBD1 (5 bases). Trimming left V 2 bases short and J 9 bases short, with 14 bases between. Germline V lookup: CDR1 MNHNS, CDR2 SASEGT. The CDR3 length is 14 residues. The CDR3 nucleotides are TGTGCCAGCAGTGAACAAACAGGCTGGGGGCCCCAGCATTTT. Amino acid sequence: CASSEQTGWGPQHF.

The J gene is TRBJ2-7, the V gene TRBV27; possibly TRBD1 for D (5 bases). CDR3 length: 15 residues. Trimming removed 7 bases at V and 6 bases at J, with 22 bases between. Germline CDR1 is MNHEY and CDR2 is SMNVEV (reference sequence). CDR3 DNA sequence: TGTGCCAGCAAATCCTGGGGCACACCCAAAGGCGAGCAGTACTTC. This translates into CASKSWGTPKGEQYF.

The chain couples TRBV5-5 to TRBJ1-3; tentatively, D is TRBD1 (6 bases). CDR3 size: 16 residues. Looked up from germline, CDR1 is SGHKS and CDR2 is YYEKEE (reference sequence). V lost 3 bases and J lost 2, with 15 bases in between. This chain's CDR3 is CASSSDRFSTGNTIYF. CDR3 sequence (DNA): TGTGCCAGCAGCTCTGACAGGTTCTCTACTGGAAACACCATATATTTT.

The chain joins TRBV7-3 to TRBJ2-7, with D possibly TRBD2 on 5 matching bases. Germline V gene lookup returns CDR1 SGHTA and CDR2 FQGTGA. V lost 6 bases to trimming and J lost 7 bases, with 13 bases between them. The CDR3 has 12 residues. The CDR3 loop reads CASSRDRGEQYF. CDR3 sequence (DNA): TGTGCCAGCAGTAGAGATAGAGGGGAGCAGTACTTC.